This is a list of T cell receptor beta chains from one sample in a study of blood T cell repertoires in COVID-19. Produced via immunoSEQ multiplex PCR; TCRdb's table is partial and in-frame only. Among 130,000 to 150,000 clones listed, under 80% were seen once. Sample: peripheral blood. All receptors derive from a man in his sixties with acute or convalescent COVID-19. Each CDR3 is given with its conserved first and last residue. Fields, in order: V gene, D gene, clone size, J gene, CDR3 protein, CDR3 DNA. A D gene is named only where the DNA matches it firmly. Some rows mark clone size as missing; the rest say once, few, many or name a class of expanded clone.

V gene: TRBV6-2/TRBV6-3
D gene: TRBD2
clone size: .
J gene: TRBJ2-3
CDR3 protein: CASSYGREQHTDTQYF
CDR3 DNA: TGTGCCAGCAGTTACGGGCGGGAGCAACACACAGATACGCAGTATTTT

V gene: TRBV3-1/TRBV3-2
D gene: TRBD2
clone size: .
J gene: TRBJ2-4
CDR3 protein: CASSREGMAKNIQYF
CDR3 DNA: TGTGCCAGCAGCCGGGAGGGTATGGCCAAAAACATTCAGTACTTC

V gene: TRBV9
D gene: .
clone size: .
J gene: TRBJ2-1
CDR3 protein: CASSVSGSYNEQFF
CDR3 DNA: TGTGCCAGCAGCGTCTCGGGATCCTACAATGAGCAGTTCTTC

V gene: TRBV5-4
D gene: .
clone size: .
J gene: TRBJ2-5
CDR3 protein: CASSELGEETQYF
CDR3 DNA: TGTGCCAGCAGCGAGTTAGGGGAAGAGACCCAGTACTTC

V gene: TRBV5-1
D gene: TRBD1
clone size: few
J gene: TRBJ1-1
CDR3 protein: CASSLKLDRENTEAFF
CDR3 DNA: TGCGCCAGCAGCTTGAAGTTGGACAGGGAGAACACTGAAGCTTTCTTT

V gene: TRBV11-2
D gene: .
clone size: .
J gene: TRBJ2-1
CDR3 protein: CASSSLHRGTYNEQFF
CDR3 DNA: TGTGCCAGCAGCTCACTCCACCGGGGAACCTACAATGAGCAGTTCTTC

V gene: TRBV2
D gene: .
clone size: .
J gene: TRBJ2-1
CDR3 protein: CASSEYLKGLAQNNEQFF
CDR3 DNA: TGTGCCAGCAGTGAATACCTTAAGGGGCTAGCGCAAAACAATGAGCAGTTCTTC

V gene: TRBV27
D gene: TRBD1
clone size: few
J gene: TRBJ1-2
CDR3 protein: CASSTRDRAYGYTF
CDR3 DNA: TGTGCCAGCAGTACCCGGGACAGGGCATATGGCTACACCTTC

V gene: TRBV14
D gene: .
clone size: few
J gene: TRBJ1-6
CDR3 protein: CASSQAGTHNSPLHF
CDR3 DNA: TGTGCCAGCAGCCAAGCAGGAACACATAATTCACCCCTCCACTTT

V gene: TRBV6-5
D gene: TRBD1
clone size: .
J gene: TRBJ1-2
CDR3 protein: CASSYSGRGQSYGYTF
CDR3 DNA: TGTGCCAGCAGTTACTCGGGCAGGGGGCAAAGCTATGGCTACACCTTC

V gene: TRBV4-1
D gene: .
clone size: .
J gene: TRBJ2-7
CDR3 protein: CASSQVTGGAYLDEQYF
CDR3 DNA: TGCGCCAGCAGCCAAGTGACGGGCGGGGCCTACCTAGACGAGCAGTACTTC

V gene: TRBV10-3
D gene: TRBD1
clone size: .
J gene: TRBJ2-1
CDR3 protein: CATRLAGGFDEQFF
CDR3 DNA: TGTGCCACCCGGTTGGCAGGGGGCTTCGATGAGCAGTTCTTC

V gene: TRBV24-1
D gene: TRBD2
clone size: .
J gene: TRBJ2-1
CDR3 protein: CATSETTSGRYNEQFF
CDR3 DNA: TGTGCCACCAGTGAGACGACTAGCGGGAGATACAATGAGCAGTTCTTC

V gene: TRBV18
D gene: .
clone size: .
J gene: TRBJ1-2
CDR3 protein: CASSSTVPPGSNTF
CDR3 DNA: TGTGCCAGCTCATCAACAGTTCCCCCGGGGAGTAACACCTTC

V gene: TRBV3-1/TRBV3-2
D gene: .
clone size: .
J gene: TRBJ2-4
CDR3 protein: CASSQGLDQYF
CDR3 DNA: TGTGCCAGCAGCCAAGGGCTCGATCAGTACTTC

V gene: TRBV11-2
D gene: .
clone size: .
J gene: TRBJ2-1
CDR3 protein: CASSLRRTFEQFF
CDR3 DNA: TGTGCCAGCAGCTTACGACGGACATTTGAGCAGTTCTTC

V gene: TRBV18
D gene: TRBD2
clone size: .
J gene: TRBJ2-1
CDR3 protein: CASSLGLAKNEQFF
CDR3 DNA: TGTGCCAGCTCACTTGGACTAGCGAAGAATGAGCAGTTCTTC

V gene: TRBV6-5
D gene: .
clone size: .
J gene: TRBJ1-4
CDR3 protein: CASNRQDATEKLFF
CDR3 DNA: TGTGCCAGCAACAGACAGGACGCGACTGAAAAACTGTTTTTT

V gene: TRBV5-1
D gene: TRBD1
clone size: .
J gene: TRBJ2-2
CDR3 protein: CASSRGTGGPGELFF
CDR3 DNA: TGCGCCAGCAGCCGGGGGACAGGGGGCCCCGGGGAGCTGTTTTTT

V gene: TRBV18
D gene: TRBD1
clone size: .
J gene: TRBJ2-1
CDR3 protein: CASSSGGYEQFF
CDR3 DNA: TGTGCCAGCTCATCAGGGGGATATGAGCAGTTCTTC

V gene: TRBV7-6
D gene: TRBD1
clone size: .
J gene: TRBJ2-1
CDR3 protein: CASSLSSGTGNNEQFF
CDR3 DNA: TGTGCCAGCAGCTTGTCTTCCGGGACAGGAAACAATGAGCAGTTCTTC

V gene: TRBV5-1
D gene: .
clone size: .
J gene: TRBJ2-3
CDR3 protein: CASSQSSSPPTDTQYF
CDR3 DNA: TGCGCCAGCAGTCAGTCTTCATCTCCTCCCACAGATACGCAGTATTTT

V gene: TRBV28
D gene: TRBD2
clone size: .
J gene: TRBJ2-2
CDR3 protein: CASSSAGLATGELFF
CDR3 DNA: TGTGCCAGCAGTTCAGCGGGACTAGCGACCGGGGAGCTGTTTTTT

V gene: TRBV7-3
D gene: TRBD2
clone size: .
J gene: TRBJ2-3
CDR3 protein: CASSSGLAGDTQYF
CDR3 DNA: TGTGCCAGCAGCTCCGGACTAGCGGGAGATACGCAGTATTTT

V gene: TRBV11-3
D gene: .
clone size: .
J gene: TRBJ2-7
CDR3 protein: CAGSRGQPYEQYF
CDR3 DNA: TGTGCCGGCAGCCGAGGACAGCCCTACGAGCAGTACTTC

V gene: TRBV2
D gene: .
clone size: .
J gene: TRBJ1-3
CDR3 protein: CASSDSFFGNTIYF
CDR3 DNA: TGTGCCAGCAGTGACAGTTTCTTTGGAAACACCATATATTTT

V gene: TRBV10-3
D gene: TRBD1
clone size: once
J gene: TRBJ2-3
CDR3 protein: CAISEGTGQKDTQYF
CDR3 DNA: TGTGCCATCAGTGAAGGGACAGGGCAGAAAGATACGCAGTATTTT

V gene: TRBV11-2
D gene: .
clone size: .
J gene: TRBJ1-1
CDR3 protein: CASSPWGRVNTEAFF
CDR3 DNA: TGTGCCAGCAGCCCCTGGGGGCGGGTGAACACTGAAGCTTTCTTT

V gene: TRBV6-5
D gene: .
clone size: .
J gene: TRBJ1-6
CDR3 protein: CASSYSVVQNNSPLHF
CDR3 DNA: TGTGCCAGCAGTTACTCAGTTGTACAGAATAATTCACCCCTCCACTTT

V gene: TRBV28
D gene: .
clone size: .
J gene: TRBJ1-2
CDR3 protein: CASSSIEHYGYTF
CDR3 DNA: TGTGCCAGCAGTTCGATCGAGCACTATGGCTACACCTTC

V gene: TRBV18
D gene: .
clone size: .
J gene: TRBJ2-5
CDR3 protein: CASSTGSRFETQYF
CDR3 DNA: TGTGCCAGCTCAACAGGGTCACGATTCGAGACCCAGTACTTC

V gene: TRBV18
D gene: .
clone size: .
J gene: TRBJ2-3
CDR3 protein: CASSPPFQGRDTQYF
CDR3 DNA: TGTGCCAGCTCACCACCGTTCCAGGGAAGAGATACGCAGTATTTT

V gene: TRBV6-5
D gene: TRBD2
clone size: .
J gene: TRBJ2-1
CDR3 protein: CASRTGTSGREEQFF
CDR3 DNA: TGTGCCAGCAGAACCGGGACTAGCGGGAGGGAGGAGCAGTTCTTC

V gene: TRBV19
D gene: .
clone size: few
J gene: TRBJ2-3
CDR3 protein: CASSPGTDTQYF
CDR3 DNA: TGTGCCAGTAGTCCCGGCACAGATACGCAGTATTTT

V gene: TRBV24-1
D gene: .
clone size: .
J gene: TRBJ2-7
CDR3 protein: CATGQLNYEQYF
CDR3 DNA: TGTGCCACCGGGCAGCTTAACTACGAGCAGTACTTC

V gene: TRBV29-1
D gene: .
clone size: few
J gene: TRBJ1-5
CDR3 protein: CSVGEGVGQPQHF
CDR3 DNA: TGCAGCGTTGGGGAGGGGGTTGGGCAGCCCCAGCATTTT

V gene: TRBV18
D gene: TRBD1
clone size: .
J gene: TRBJ1-4
CDR3 protein: CASSPTTTGSNEKLFF
CDR3 DNA: TGTGCCAGCTCACCGACTACGACAGGGTCTAATGAAAAACTGTTTTTT

V gene: TRBV5-1
D gene: TRBD2
clone size: few
J gene: TRBJ2-7
CDR3 protein: CASSSGLAAEQYF
CDR3 DNA: TGCGCCAGCAGCTCGGGACTAGCGGCTGAGCAGTACTTC

V gene: TRBV28
D gene: .
clone size: .
J gene: TRBJ2-6
CDR3 protein: CASRQPTGAGASGANVLTF
CDR3 DNA: TGTGCCAGCAGGCAACCTACAGGAGCTGGCGCCTCTGGGGCCAACGTCCTGACTTTC

V gene: TRBV10-3
D gene: .
clone size: .
J gene: TRBJ2-1
CDR3 protein: CAIGSSADNEQFF
CDR3 DNA: TGTGCCATAGGGAGTAGCGCCGACAATGAGCAGTTCTTC

V gene: TRBV3-1/TRBV3-2
D gene: TRBD2
clone size: .
J gene: TRBJ2-7
CDR3 protein: CASSRGTISSYEQYF
CDR3 DNA: TGTGCCAGCAGCCGTGGGACTATTTCCTCCTACGAGCAGTACTTC

V gene: TRBV18
D gene: TRBD1
clone size: .
J gene: TRBJ2-7
CDR3 protein: CASSLPGQGVYEQYF
CDR3 DNA: TGTGCCAGCTCACTGCCGGGACAGGGGGTCTACGAGCAGTACTTC

V gene: TRBV5-8
D gene: TRBD2
clone size: .
J gene: TRBJ2-7
CDR3 protein: CASSRLAAGYEQYF
CDR3 DNA: TGTGCCAGCAGCAGACTAGCGGCAGGGTACGAGCAGTACTTC

V gene: TRBV15
D gene: TRBD2
clone size: once
J gene: TRBJ2-7
CDR3 protein: CATSRSGGSSYEQYF
CDR3 DNA: TGTGCCACCAGCAGAAGCGGGGGTAGCTCCTACGAGCAGTACTTC

V gene: TRBV5-1
D gene: TRBD2
clone size: few
J gene: TRBJ2-7
CDR3 protein: CASSLGAGGYEQYF
CDR3 DNA: TGCGCCAGCAGCTTGGGAGCGGGAGGTTACGAGCAGTACTTC

V gene: TRBV12-5
D gene: TRBD1
clone size: .
J gene: TRBJ1-4
CDR3 protein: CASGSGQSTNEKLFF
CDR3 DNA: TGTGCTAGTGGATCGGGACAGTCAACTAATGAAAAACTGTTTTTT

V gene: TRBV5-7
D gene: .
clone size: many
J gene: TRBJ1-5
CDR3 protein: CASSFAQEGIKIGNQPQHF
CDR3 DNA: TGTGCCAGCAGCTTTGCACAGGAGGGGATAAAGATTGGCAATCAGCCCCAGCATTTT

V gene: TRBV6-4
D gene: .
clone size: .
J gene: TRBJ1-1
CDR3 protein: CASSVREGTEAFF
CDR3 DNA: TGTGCCAGCAGTGTTAGGGAGGGGACTGAAGCTTTCTTT

V gene: TRBV15
D gene: .
clone size: .
J gene: TRBJ2-2
CDR3 protein: CATSREATSVAGELFF
CDR3 DNA: TGTGCCACCAGCAGAGAAGCGACTAGTGTGGCCGGGGAGCTGTTTTTT

V gene: TRBV7-9
D gene: TRBD1
clone size: many
J gene: TRBJ1-2
CDR3 protein: CASSPRTGEWYGYTF
CDR3 DNA: TGTGCCAGCAGCCCAAGGACAGGGGAATGGTATGGCTACACCTTC

V gene: TRBV11-2
D gene: .
clone size: .
J gene: TRBJ2-1
CDR3 protein: CASSYTPSSYNEQFF
CDR3 DNA: TGTGCCAGCAGCTACACGCCCAGCTCCTACAATGAGCAGTTCTTC